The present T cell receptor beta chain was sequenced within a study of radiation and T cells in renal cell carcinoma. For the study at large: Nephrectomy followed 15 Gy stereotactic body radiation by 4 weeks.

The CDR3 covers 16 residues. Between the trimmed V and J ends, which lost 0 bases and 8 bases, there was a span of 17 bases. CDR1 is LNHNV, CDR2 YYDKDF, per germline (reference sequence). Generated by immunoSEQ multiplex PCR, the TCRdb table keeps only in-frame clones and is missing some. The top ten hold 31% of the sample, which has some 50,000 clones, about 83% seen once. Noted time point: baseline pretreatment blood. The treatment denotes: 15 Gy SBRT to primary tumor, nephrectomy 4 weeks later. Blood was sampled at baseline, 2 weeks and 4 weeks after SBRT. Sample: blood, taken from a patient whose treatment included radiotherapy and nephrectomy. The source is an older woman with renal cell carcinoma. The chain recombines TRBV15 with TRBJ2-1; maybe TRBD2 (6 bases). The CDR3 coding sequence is TGTGCCACCAGCAGAGATGGGGTAGCGGTCTGGGATGAGCAGTTCTTC. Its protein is CATSRDGVAVWDEQFF.